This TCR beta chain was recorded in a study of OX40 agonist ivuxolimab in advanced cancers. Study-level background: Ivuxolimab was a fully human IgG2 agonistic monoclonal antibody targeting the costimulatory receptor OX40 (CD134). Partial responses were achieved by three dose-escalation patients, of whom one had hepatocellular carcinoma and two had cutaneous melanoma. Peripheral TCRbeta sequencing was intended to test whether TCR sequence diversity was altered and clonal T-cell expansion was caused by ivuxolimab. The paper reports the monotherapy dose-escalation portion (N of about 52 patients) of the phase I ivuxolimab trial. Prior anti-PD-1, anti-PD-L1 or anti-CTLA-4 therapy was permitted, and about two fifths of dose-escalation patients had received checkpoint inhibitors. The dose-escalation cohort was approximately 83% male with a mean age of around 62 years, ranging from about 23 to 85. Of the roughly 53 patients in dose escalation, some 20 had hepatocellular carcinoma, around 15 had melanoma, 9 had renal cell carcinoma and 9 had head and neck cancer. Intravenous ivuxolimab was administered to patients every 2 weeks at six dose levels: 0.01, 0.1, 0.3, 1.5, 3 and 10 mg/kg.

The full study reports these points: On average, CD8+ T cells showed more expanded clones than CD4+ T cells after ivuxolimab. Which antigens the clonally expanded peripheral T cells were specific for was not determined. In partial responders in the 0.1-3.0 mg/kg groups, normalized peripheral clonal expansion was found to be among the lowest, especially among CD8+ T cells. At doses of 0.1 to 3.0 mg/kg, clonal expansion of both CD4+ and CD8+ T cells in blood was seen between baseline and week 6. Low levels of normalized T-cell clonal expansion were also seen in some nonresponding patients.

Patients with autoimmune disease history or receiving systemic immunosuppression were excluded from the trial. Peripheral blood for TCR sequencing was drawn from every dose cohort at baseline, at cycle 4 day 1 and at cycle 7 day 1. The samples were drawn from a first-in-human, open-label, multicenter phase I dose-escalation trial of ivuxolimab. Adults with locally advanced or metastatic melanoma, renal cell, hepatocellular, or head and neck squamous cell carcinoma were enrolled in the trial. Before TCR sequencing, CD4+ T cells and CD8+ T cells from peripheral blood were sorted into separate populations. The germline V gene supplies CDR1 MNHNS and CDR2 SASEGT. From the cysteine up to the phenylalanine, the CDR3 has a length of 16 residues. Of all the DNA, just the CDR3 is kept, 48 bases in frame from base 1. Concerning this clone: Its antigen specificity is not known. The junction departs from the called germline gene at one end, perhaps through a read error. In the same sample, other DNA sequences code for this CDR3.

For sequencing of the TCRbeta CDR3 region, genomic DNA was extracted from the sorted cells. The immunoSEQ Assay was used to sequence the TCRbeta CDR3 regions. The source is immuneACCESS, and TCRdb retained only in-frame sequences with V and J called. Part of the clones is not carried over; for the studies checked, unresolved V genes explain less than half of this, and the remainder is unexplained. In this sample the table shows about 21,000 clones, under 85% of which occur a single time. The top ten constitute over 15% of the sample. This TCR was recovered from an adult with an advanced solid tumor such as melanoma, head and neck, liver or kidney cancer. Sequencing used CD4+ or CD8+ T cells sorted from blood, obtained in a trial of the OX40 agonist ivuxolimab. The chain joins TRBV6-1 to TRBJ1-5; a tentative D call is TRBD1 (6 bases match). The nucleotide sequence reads TGTGCCAGCAGTGAGGTCAGAGGGGGGGGCAATCAACCCCAGCATTTT. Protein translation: CASSEVRGGGNQPQHF.